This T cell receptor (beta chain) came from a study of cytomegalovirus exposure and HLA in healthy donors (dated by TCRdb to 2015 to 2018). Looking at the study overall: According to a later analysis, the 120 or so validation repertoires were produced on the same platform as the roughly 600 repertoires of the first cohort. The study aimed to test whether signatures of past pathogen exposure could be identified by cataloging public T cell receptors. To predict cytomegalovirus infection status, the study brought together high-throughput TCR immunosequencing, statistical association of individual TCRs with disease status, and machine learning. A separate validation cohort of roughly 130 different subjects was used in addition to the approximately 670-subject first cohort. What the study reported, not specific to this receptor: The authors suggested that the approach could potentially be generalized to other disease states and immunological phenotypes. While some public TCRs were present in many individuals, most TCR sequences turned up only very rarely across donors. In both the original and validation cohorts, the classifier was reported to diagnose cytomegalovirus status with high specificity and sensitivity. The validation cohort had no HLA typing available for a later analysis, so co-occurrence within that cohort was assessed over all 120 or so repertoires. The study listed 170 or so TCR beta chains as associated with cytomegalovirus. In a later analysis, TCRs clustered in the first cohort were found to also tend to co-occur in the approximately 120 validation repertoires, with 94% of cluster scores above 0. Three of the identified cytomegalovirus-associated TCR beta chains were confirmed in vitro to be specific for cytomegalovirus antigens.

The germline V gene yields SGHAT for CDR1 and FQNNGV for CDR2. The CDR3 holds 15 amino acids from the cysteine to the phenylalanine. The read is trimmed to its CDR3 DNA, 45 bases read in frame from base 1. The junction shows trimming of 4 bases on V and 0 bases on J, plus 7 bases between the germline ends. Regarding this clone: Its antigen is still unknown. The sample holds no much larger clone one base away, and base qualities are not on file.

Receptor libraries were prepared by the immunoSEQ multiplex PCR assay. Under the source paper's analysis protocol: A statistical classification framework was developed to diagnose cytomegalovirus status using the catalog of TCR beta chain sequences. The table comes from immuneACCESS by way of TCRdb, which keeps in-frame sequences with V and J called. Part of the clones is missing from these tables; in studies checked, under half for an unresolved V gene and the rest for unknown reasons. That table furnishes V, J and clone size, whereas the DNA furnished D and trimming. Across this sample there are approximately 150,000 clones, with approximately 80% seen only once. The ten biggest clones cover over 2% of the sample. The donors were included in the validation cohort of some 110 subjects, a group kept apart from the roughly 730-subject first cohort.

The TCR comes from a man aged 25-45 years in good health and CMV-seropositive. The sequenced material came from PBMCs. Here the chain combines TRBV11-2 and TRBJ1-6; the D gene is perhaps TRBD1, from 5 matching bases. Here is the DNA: TGTGCCAGCAGCTACAGGAGCTCCTATAATTCACCCCTCCACTTT. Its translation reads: CASSYRSSYNSPLHF.